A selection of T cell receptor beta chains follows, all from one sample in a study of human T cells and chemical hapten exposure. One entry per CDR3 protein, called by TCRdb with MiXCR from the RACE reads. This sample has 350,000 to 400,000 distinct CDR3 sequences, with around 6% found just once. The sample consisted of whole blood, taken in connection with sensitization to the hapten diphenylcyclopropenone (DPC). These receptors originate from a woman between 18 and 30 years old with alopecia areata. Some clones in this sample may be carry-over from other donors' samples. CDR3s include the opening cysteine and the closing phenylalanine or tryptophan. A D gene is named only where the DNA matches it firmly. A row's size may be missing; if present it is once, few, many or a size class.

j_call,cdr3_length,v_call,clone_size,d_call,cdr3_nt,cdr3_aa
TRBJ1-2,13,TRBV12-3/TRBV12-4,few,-,TGTGCCAGCAGTCCCCGTGCAGTTTATGGCTACACCTTC,CASSPRAVYGYTF
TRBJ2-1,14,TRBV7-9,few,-,TGTGCCAGCAGCTTGGCAGGGGACTACAATGAGCAGTTCTTC,CASSLAGDYNEQFF
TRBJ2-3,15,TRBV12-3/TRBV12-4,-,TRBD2,TGTGCCAGCACCCCCGGGCGGGGGGGCACAGATACGCAGTATTTT,CASTPGRGGTDTQYF
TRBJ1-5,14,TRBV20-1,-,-,TGCAGTGCTAGTCGTCGACAGGAACGGGACCCCCAGCATTTT,CSASRRQERDPQHF
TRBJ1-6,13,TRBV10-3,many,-,TGTGCCATCAACCGGGGATCGAATTCACCCCTCCACTTT,CAINRGSNSPLHF
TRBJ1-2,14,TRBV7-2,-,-,TGTGCCAGCAGCTTAGCGGGGAGTGACTATGGCTACACCTTC,CASSLAGSDYGYTF
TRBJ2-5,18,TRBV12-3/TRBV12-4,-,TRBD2,TGTGCCAGCAGTTTACCCCCCCTTAGAGCGGGGGTCCAAGAGACCCAGTACTTC,CASSLPPLRAGVQETQYF
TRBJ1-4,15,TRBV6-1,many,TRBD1,TGTGCCAGCAGGGAAGAACAGGGGATCATGGAAAAACTGTTTTTT,CASREEQGIMEKLFF
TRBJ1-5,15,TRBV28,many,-,TGTGCCACCCAAAAGTCGGTGAATAGCAATCAGCCCCAGCATTTT,CATQKSVNSNQPQHF
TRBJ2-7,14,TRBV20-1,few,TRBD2,TGCAGTGCTAGCCGGACTAGCGGGGGAAAAGAGCAGTACTTC,CSASRTSGGKEQYF
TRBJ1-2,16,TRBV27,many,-,TGTGCCAGCAGTCCTCTAAAGGGCATCGCTAACTATGGCTACACCTTC,CASSPLKGIANYGYTF
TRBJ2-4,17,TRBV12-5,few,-,TGTGCTAGTGGTTTGGCAGCGGAAGCAGAAGCCAAAAACATTCAGTACTTC,CASGLAAEAEAKNIQYF
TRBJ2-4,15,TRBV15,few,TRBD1,TGTGCCACCAGCAGAGATCGGACAGGGGTGAACATTCAGTACTTC,CATSRDRTGVNIQYF
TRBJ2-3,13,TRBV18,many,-,TGTGCCAGCTCACCACCGACCACAGATACGCAGTATTTT,CASSPPTTDTQYF